Described below is a single T cell receptor (beta chain) sequence and its context. The antigen is undetermined. These data are taken from a study of T cell repertoires in cytomegalovirus infection. Study-wide background: Well-studied HLA-B-restricted epitopes and recently identified HLA-C-restricted epitopes of CMV were both used in the study.

The study's findings and limits: Summed frequency of shared TCR beta families picked out CMV carriers who also had the relevant HLA. Clonotype analysis showed dominance of the ex vivo response by HLA-C-restricted CMV-specific TCR beta clonotypes.

A single record per CDR3 protein comes from TCRdb applying MiXCR to the reads. The sample has over 50,000 distinct CDR3 sequences, 20% to 25% seen once. Germline V gene data show CDR1 as SQVTM and CDR2 as ANQGSEA. V was pared by 7 bases and J by 3 bases, with 10 bases of the junction left unmatched. There are 14 residues in the CDR3. This sequence originates from a human donor in good health (CMV status not recorded). Some clones in this sample may be carry-over from other donors' samples. Material: CD8+ T cells from cultured PBMCs, obtained from culture after CMV antigen stimulation. The J gene is TRBJ1-2, the V gene TRBV29-1, with 8 bases that match TRBD1. The CDR3: CSANLDREHYGYTF. The CDR3 region has the DNA TGCAGCGCAAATTTGGACAGGGAGCACTATGGCTACACCTTC.